The next 6 T cell receptor beta chains were all read from a single sample in a study of blood T cell repertoires in COVID-19. TCRdb's copy holds only in-frame clones and misses some; the assay was immunoSEQ multiplex PCR. In the table there are around 130,000 clones, 80% to 90% of which are singletons. Specimen: peripheral blood. These receptors came from a human donor in a cohort sampled during active COVID-19.

V and J are TRBV12-3 or TRBV12-4 and TRBJ1-2, with a tentative D call TRBD1 (5 bases). The ends were cut back, 3 bases at V and 5 bases at J, with 7 bases in the middle. The CDR3 has 12 amino acids. The CDR3 spells CASSFGGYGYTF. CDR3 DNA sequence: TGTGCCAGCAGTTTTGGGGGGTATGGCTACACCTTC.

V gene TRBV30 combines with J gene TRBJ2-7; D unclear. V was trimmed by 1 base and J by 2 bases, leaving 6 bases between them. There are 12 residues in the CDR3. The germline gives CDR1 GTSNPN, CDR2 SVGIG (reference sequence). The CDR3 here is CAWSAETYEQYF. The CDR3 region has the DNA TGTGCCTGGAGTGCGGAGACCTACGAGCAGTACTTC.

V usage is TRBV9 and J usage is TRBJ2-1; the D gene is possibly TRBD1 (6 bases). V dropped 0 bases and J dropped 4 bases, with 14 bases sitting between them. The CDR3 runs to 16 residues. Germline CDR1 and CDR2: SGDLS and YYNGEE. CDR3 bases: TGTGCCAGCAGCGTAGGGGGGCAGTATGGGTACAATGAGCAGTTCTTC. Encoded protein: CASSVGGQYGYNEQFF.

The gene calls are TRBV19 and TRBJ1-1; 9 positions match TRBD1. This CDR3 has 14 residues. V shed 10 bases and J 4 bases; nucleotides not matched to a gene: 10. Per germline, CDR1 LNHDA and CDR2 SQIVND (reference sequence). The DNA for the CDR3 is TGTGCCACCTCAACCGACAGGGGGGCCACTGAAGCTTTCTTT. Translation: CATSTDRGATEAFF.

The CDR3 coding sequence is TGTGCCACCAGCAGAGAAGGGACAGGGGGTTACGAGCAGTACTTC. Its protein is CATSREGTGGYEQYF. V and J are TRBV15 and TRBJ2-7; 11 bases align to TRBD1. The germline gives CDR1 LNHNV, CDR2 YYDKDF (reference sequence). The J segment lost 4 bases and the V segment lost 0 bases, leaving 2 bases of the junction unmatched. CDR3 length: 15 amino acids.

The V call is TRBV7-2, the J call TRBJ1-4; weak D call: TRBD1 (6 bases). CDR1 SGHTA and CDR2 FQGNSA come from the germline V gene. This CDR3 is 13 amino acids long. Trimming left V 3 bases short and J 6 bases short, with 8 bases between. This CDR3 is CASSFRGDEKLFF. The CDR3 region has the DNA TGTGCCAGCAGCTTCAGGGGTGATGAAAAACTGTTTTTT.